This T cell receptor (beta chain) stems from a study of yellow fever vaccine responses in identical twins. Study-wide findings and caveats: Reportedly, the response of twins' T cells to the vaccine seemed partly convergent, partly personalized.

TCRdb called the RT-PCR reads again in MiXCR, with one record for every CDR3 protein. The data hold about 2,200 distinct CDR3 sequences, with approximately 87% observed a single time. This clonotype was picked up a small number of times. Its antigen is unidentified. The V end lost 0 bases, the J end lost 1 base, and 6 bases lay between the germline ends. The CDR3 runs 14 residues. The germline V gene has CDR1 WNHNN and CDR2 SYGVQD (reference sequence). The sequencing here drew on T cells from blood (PBMCs), unsorted or a sorted subset (not recorded which), taken before or after yellow fever vaccination (not recorded which). V gene TRBV10-1 combines with J gene TRBJ1-1; D may be TRBD1 (5 bases). The source of this sequence is a woman between 18 and 30 years old who received the yellow fever vaccine. The CDR3 DNA sequence: TGCGCCAGCAGTGAGTCGGACAAGAACACTGAAGCTTTCTTT. Its protein is CASSESDKNTEAFF.